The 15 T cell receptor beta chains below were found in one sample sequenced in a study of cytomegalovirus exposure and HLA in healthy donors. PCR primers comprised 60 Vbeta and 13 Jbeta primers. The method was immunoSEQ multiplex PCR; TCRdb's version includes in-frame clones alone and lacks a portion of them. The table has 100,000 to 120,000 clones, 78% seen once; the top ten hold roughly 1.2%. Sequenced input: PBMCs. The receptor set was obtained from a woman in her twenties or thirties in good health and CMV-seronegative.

The CDR3 is CASSPGQGNYNEQFF. The CDR3 bases are TGTGCCAGCAGCCCAGGGCAGGGTAACTACAATGAGCAGTTCTTC. The V gene is TRBV9, the J gene TRBJ2-1; tentative D call: TRBD1 (5 bases). The V gene lost 4 bases and the J gene lost 3 bases, with 14 bases spanning the gap. The CDR3 runs to 15 residues. Germline V gene data show CDR1 as SGDLS and CDR2 as YYNGEE.

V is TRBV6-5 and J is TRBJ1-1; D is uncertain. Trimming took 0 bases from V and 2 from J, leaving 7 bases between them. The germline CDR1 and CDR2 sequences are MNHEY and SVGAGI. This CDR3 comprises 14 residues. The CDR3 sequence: CASSYSGGNTEAFF. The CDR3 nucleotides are TGTGCCAGCAGTTACTCCGGCGGAAACACTGAAGCTTTCTTT.

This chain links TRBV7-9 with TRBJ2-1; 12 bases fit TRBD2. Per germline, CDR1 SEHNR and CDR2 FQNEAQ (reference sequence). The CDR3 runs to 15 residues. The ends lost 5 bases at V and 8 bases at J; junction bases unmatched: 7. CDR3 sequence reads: CASSLDLAGGHEQFF. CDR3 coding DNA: TGTGCCAGCAGCCTAGATCTAGCGGGGGGGCATGAGCAGTTCTTC.

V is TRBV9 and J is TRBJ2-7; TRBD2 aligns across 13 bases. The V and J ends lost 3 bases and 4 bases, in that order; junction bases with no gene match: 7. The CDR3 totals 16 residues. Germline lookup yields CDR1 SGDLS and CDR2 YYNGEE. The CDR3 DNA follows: TGTGCCAGCAGCGCCGGGGGACTAGCGGGACAATACGAGCAGTACTTC. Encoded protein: CASSAGGLAGQYEQYF.

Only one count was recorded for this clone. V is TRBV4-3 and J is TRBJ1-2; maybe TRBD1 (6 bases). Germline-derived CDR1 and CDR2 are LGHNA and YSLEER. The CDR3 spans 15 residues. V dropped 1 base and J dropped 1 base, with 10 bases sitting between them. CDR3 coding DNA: TGCGCCAGCAGCCAAGTGGCAGGGGTTAACTATGGCTACACCTTC. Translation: CASSQVAGVNYGYTF.

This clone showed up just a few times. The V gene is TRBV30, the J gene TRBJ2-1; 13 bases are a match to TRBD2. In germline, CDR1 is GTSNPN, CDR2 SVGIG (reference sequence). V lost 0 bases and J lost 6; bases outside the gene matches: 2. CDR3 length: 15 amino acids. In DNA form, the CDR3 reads TGTGCCTGGAGTGTATGGACTAGCGGGGGCAATGAGCAGTTCTTC. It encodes CAWSVWTSGGNEQFF. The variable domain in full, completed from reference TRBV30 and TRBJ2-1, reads SQTIHQWPATLVQPVGSPLSLECTVEGTSNPNLYWYRQAAGRGLQLLFYSVGIGQISSEVPQNLSASRPQDRQFILSSKKLLLSDSGFYLCAWSVWTSGGNEQFFGPGTRLTVL.

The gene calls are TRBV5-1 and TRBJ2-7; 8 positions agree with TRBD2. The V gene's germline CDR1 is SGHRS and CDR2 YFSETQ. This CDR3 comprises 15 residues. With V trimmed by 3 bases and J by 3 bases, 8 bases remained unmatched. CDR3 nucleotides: TGCGCCAGCAGCTGGGGCCGCGGGGGGCTCTACGAGCAGTACTTC. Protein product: CASSWGRGGLYEQYF.

The CDR3 DNA sequence: TGCGCCAGCAGCCATAGTGGGGGGGATGAGCAGTTCTTC. Amino acids: CASSHSGGDEQFF. This rearrangement joins TRBV10-2 to TRBJ2-1; 7 bases fit TRBD2. V was pared by 6 bases and J by 8 bases, with 7 bases of the junction left unmatched. Germline CDR1 and CDR2: WSHSY and SAAADI. The CDR3 runs 13 residues.

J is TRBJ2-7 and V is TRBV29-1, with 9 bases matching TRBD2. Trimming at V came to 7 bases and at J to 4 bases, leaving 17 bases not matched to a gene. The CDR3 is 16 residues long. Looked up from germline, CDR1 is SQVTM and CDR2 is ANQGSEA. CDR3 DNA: TGCAGCGCTGACGGTGCGGGAGGGGCCGAGGGGTACGAGCAGTACTTC. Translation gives CSADGAGGAEGYEQYF.

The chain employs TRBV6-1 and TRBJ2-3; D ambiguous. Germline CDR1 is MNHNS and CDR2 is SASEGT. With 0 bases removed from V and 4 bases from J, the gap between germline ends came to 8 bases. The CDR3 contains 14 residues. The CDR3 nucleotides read TGTGCCAGCAGTGAAGCGCTTCACTCAGATACGCAGTATTTT. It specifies CASSEALHSDTQYF.

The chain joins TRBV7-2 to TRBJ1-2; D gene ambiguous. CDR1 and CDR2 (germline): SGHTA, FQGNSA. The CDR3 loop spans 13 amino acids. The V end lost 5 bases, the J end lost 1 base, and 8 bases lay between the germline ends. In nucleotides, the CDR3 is TGTGCCAGCAGCGTAACAGTTAACTATGGCTACACCTTC. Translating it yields CASSVTVNYGYTF.

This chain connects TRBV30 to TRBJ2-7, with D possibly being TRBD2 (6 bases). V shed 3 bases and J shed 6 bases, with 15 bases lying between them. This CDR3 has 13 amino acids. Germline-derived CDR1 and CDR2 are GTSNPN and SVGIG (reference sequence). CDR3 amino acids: CAWSGRGIPEQYF. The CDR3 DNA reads TGTGCCTGGAGCGGGAGAGGGATACCCGAGCAGTACTTC.

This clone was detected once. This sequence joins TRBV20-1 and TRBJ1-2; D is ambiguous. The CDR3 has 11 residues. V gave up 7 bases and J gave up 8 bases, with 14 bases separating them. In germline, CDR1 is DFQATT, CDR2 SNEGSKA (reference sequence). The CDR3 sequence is CSGTSAGGYTF. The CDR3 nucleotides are TGCAGTGGGACGTCGGCGGGAGGCTACACCTTC.

CDR3 nucleotide sequence: TGTGCCAGCAGCGCCCTAGGTCACCAGTTCTTC. Translation: CASSALGHQFF. The rearrangement uses TRBV7-9 and TRBJ2-1, with unresolved D. The V gene's germline CDR1 is SEHNR and CDR2 FQNEAQ (reference sequence). Trimming took off 5 bases at V and 13 bases at J, with 12 bases between the two ends. The CDR3 length is 11 residues.

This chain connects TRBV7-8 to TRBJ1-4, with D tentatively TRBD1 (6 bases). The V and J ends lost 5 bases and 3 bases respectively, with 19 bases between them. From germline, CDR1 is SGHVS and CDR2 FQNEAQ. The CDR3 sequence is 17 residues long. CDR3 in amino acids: CASSPQTGINPNEKLFF. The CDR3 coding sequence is TGTGCCAGCAGCCCCCAAACAGGGATAAATCCTAATGAAAAACTGTTTTTT. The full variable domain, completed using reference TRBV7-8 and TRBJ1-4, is GAGVSQSPRYKVAKRGQDVALRCDPISGHVSLFWYQQALGQGPEFLTYFQNEAQLDKSGLPSDRFFAERPEGSVSTLKIQRTQQEDSAVYLCASSPQTGINPNEKLFFGSGTQLSVL.